This T cell receptor (beta chain) was identified in a study of T cell repertoires in cytomegalovirus infection. Study at large: It was the public TCR beta signatures that indicated both CMV infection and matching HLA type. General study points: CMV-specific TCR beta clonotypes restricted by HLA-C were the ones dominating the ex vivo response.

Trimming stripped 5 bases from V and 0 bases from J, with 16 bases between. CDR1 is SGHDN and CDR2 is FVKESK in the germline V gene. The CDR3 extends over 16 amino acids. A note on this clonotype: Antigen: not known.

TCRdb reprocessed the reads via MiXCR and lists one record per CDR3 protein. The sample carries around 530,000 distinct CDR3 sequences, approximately 26% recorded once. The chain recombines TRBV14 with TRBJ1-1; D gene unclear. The source of this sequence is a human donor in good health (CMV status not recorded). Some clones in this sample may be carry-over from other donors' samples. Sequenced input: PBMCs. The CDR3 DNA follows: TGTGCCAGCAGCAGGGCCCAAGGCACGATGAACACTGAAGCTTTCTTT. This sequence encodes CASSRAQGTMNTEAFF.